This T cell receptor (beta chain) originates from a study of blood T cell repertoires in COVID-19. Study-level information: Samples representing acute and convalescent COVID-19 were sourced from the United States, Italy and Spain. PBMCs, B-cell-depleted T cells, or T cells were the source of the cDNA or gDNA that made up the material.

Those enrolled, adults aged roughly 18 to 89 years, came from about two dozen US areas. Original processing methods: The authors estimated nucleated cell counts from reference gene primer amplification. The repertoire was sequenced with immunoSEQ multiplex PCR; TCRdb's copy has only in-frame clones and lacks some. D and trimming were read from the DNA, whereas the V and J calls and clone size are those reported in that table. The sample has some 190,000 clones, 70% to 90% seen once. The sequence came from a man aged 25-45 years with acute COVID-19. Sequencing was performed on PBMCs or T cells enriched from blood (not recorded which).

The CDR3 bases are TGTGCCAGCAGTTCCTCCGGAGGGGGCGCGGAAGCTTTCTTT. Its translation: CASSSSGGGAEAFF. The gene calls are TRBV6-5 and TRBJ1-1; 7 bases map to TRBD1. The CDR3 is made up of 14 amino acids. From germline, CDR1 is MNHEY and CDR2 SVGAGI. The V segment lost 4 bases and the J segment 8 bases; nucleotides outside the gene matches: 10.